The T cell receptor beta chain described here comes from a study of Siglec-9 on CD8 T cells in melanoma. Findings of the study overall: Siglec-9 reportedly marks and regulates an effector memory CD8+ T-cell subset apparently accumulating in melanoma tumors.

In the case of this clone: What it recognizes is unknown.

Germline V gene data show CDR1 as MNHEY and CDR2 as SVGAGI. V was trimmed by 2 bases and J by 1 base, leaving 8 bases between them. The CDR3 loop spans 14 amino acids. Clones were sequenced by immunoSEQ multiplex PCR, and TCRdb holds only the in-frame ones, with some missing. The table includes around 1,300 clones, 63% detected once. The sequence came from a human donor in good health. Material for sequencing was Siglec-9+ CD8+ T cells sorted from blood. This chain connects TRBV6-5 to TRBJ1-1; D is ambiguous. The CDR3 spells CASSYAQENTEAFF. As DNA, the CDR3 is TGTGCCAGCAGTTACGCCCAGGAGAACACTGAAGCTTTCTTT.